This is a list of T cell receptor beta chains from one sample in a study of blood T cells in healthy people across ages. TCRdb reprocessed the 5' RACE reads via MiXCR and lists one record per CDR3 protein. The sample carries about 970,000 distinct CDR3 sequences, roughly half recorded once. Sequencing was performed on blood. The receptors originated from a woman aged 60-75 years in good health. CDR3s include the opening cysteine and the closing phenylalanine or tryptophan. The D gene is left open where the match is weak. Not all rows give a size; the values are once, few, many and, for expanded clones, a class.

few TRBJ2-3 TRBV5-6 - TGTGCCAGCAGCTTGTTCGTCAGGTCTAGCACAGATACGCAGTATTTT CASSLFVRSSTDTQYF
- TRBJ2-1 TRBV20-1 - TGCAGTGCTAGACAAGACAGGAGCAGCAACAATGAGCAGTTCTTC CSARQDRSSNNEQFF
- TRBJ2-5 TRBV15 - TGTGCCACCAGCAGAGATTTACCGACGGACTCGTTCCTAGAGACCCAGTACTTC CATSRDLPTDSFLETQYF
- TRBJ1-1 TRBV11-2 TRBD1 TGTGCCAGCAGCCCAAGGACAGGGGGCTTGGGCACTGAAGCTTTCTTT CASSPRTGGLGTEAFF
few TRBJ2-7 TRBV30 - TGTGCCTGGAGGAGGGGGATCGGATACGAGCAGTACTTC CAWRRGIGYEQYF
- TRBJ2-3 TRBV28 - TGTGCCAGCAGTACAACTCGTTCGGGCACAGATACGCAGTATTTT CASSTTRSGTDTQYF
- TRBJ1-5 TRBV6-5 - TGTGCCAGCAGTCCCCTGGTTCCACGGGGCCGAACGGAGCATTTT CASSPLVPRGRTEHF
- TRBJ2-7 TRBV9 - TGTGCCAGCAGCGTAACGCCCCAGTCATCCTACGAGCAGTACTTC CASSVTPQSSYEQYF
few TRBJ2-5 TRBV12-5 TRBD1 TGTGCTAGTGGTTGGGACAGTCGGAGGGAGACCCAGTACTTC CASGWDSRRETQYF
- TRBJ1-1 TRBV12-3/TRBV12-4 TRBD1 TGTGCCAGCAGTTTTTTGGGACAGGGGTGGCCGCGCGCTTTCTTT CASSFLGQGWPRAFF
once TRBJ2-1 TRBV11-2 - TGTGCCAGCAGCTTAGATCATTGGCCCTACAATGAGCAGTTCTTC CASSLDHWPYNEQFF
- TRBJ2-5 TRBV5-6 TRBD2 TGTGCCAGCGGCTTGACGCTAGCGGGAGGGCCTCGGGAGACCCAGTACTTC CASGLTLAGGPRETQYF
- TRBJ2-2 TRBV6-6 TRBD2 TGTGCCACGCTAGCGGGAGGGTTCACCGGGGAGCTGTTTTTT CATLAGGFTGELFF
- TRBJ2-1 TRBV25-1 TRBD2 TGTGCCAGCAGTGGGGCTAGCGGGAGATTAGATGAGCAGTTCTTC CASSGASGRLDEQFF
once TRBJ2-5 TRBV3-1 TRBD2 TGTGCCAGCAGCCACGGGGGGGGTCCAGAGACCCAGTACTTC CASSHGGGPETQYF
- TRBJ2-5 TRBV18 TRBD1 TGTGCCAGCTCACAGACAGGGACAAAGACCCAGTACTTC CASSQTGTKTQYF
few TRBJ2-3 TRBV6-2/TRBV6-3 TRBD2 TGTGCCAGCAGTCGCACCTCCCAACTAGCGCTCCTCACAGATACGCAGTATTTT CASSRTSQLALLTDTQYF
- TRBJ2-7 TRBV6-1 TRBD2 TGTGCCAGCAGCAGACGAGCGGGAGTCTACGAGCAGTACTTC CASSRRAGVYEQYF
few TRBJ2-1 TRBV29-1 TRBD1 TGCAGCGCCAAGGGGGCCGAGCAGTTCTTC CSAKGAEQFF
once TRBJ2-3 TRBV7-2 - TGTGCCAACAGCCTTGTCGGGAGACCCACAGATACGCAGTATTTT CANSLVGRPTDTQYF
- TRBJ2-3 TRBV18 - TGTGCCAGCTCACTCTACACTATACTCGGCACAGATACGCAGTATTTT CASSLYTILGTDTQYF
- TRBJ2-3 TRBV20-1 - TGCAGTGCTAGAGATGCTAAAAGAGATACGCAGTATTTT CSARDAKRDTQYF
few TRBJ2-7 TRBV10-1 TRBD2 TGCGCCAACACCCTGGATAGCGGGAGCTCCTACGAGCAGTACTTC CANTLDSGSSYEQYF
few TRBJ2-1 TRBV9 - - CASSRAGREVDEQFF
few TRBJ2-1 TRBV12-3/TRBV12-4 TRBD2 TGTGCCAGCAGGCCGGGACTAGCGGTCTACAATGAGCAGTTCTTC CASRPGLAVYNEQFF
- TRBJ1-2 TRBV12-3/TRBV12-4 - TGTGCCAGCAGTGAAAATTTATCGATTGGCTACACCTTC CASSENLSIGYTF
- TRBJ2-2 TRBV29-1 TRBD2 TGCAGCGCCGTAGTGGGGACTAGTAACACCGGGGAGCTGTTTTTT CSAVVGTSNTGELFF
few TRBJ2-7 TRBV27 TRBD2 TGTGCCAGTAGAGCACTAGCGGGTCGTTCCTACGAGCAGTACTTC CASRALAGRSYEQYF
- TRBJ2-7 TRBV10-2 TRBD2 TGCGCCAGCAGTGTTATAGCGGGAGGGCCTCACGAGCAGTACTTC CASSVIAGGPHEQYF